Given below is one T cell receptor (beta chain) in context. This record comes from a study of response to subunit inactivated influenza vaccine. Germline trimming cut 4 bases from V and 11 bases from J; bases unmatched to any gene: 8. The germline CDR1 and CDR2 sequences are MNHEY and SMNVEV (reference sequence). The CDR3 length is 14 residues. TCRdb independently ran MiXCR on the RT-PCR reads; one entry per CDR3 protein. The data contain about 300,000 distinct CDR3 sequences, over 20% of them singletons. The source is a man in his fifties or sixties who received an inactivated influenza vaccine. This specimen was PBMCs from blood, taken approximately 20 months after vaccination. The rearrangement links TRBV27 to TRBJ1-6, with TRBD1 identical over 7 bases. The CDR3 DNA follows: TGTGCCAGCAGTTGGAAACAGGGGTCGACACCCCTCCACTTT. Translation gives CASSWKQGSTPLHF.